This TCR beta chain was sequenced in a study of PD-1 blockade in classical Hodgkin lymphoma. The length of the CDR3 is 15 residues. Germline V CDR1 and CDR2: LGHNA, YSLEER. J lost 2 bases, V lost 4 bases, and 6 bases had no gene match. Clones were sequenced by immunoSEQ multiplex PCR, and TCRdb holds only the in-frame ones, with some missing. The sample has about 39,000 clones, around four fifths seen once; the top ten hold around 9.8%. The time point denotes: cycle 4 day 1 (C4D1), after 6 weeks of nivolumab. Exposure to brentuximab vedotin varied, and each patient had relapsed following autologous stem cell transplantation. Best overall response was complete response, partial response or progressive disease in these relapsed/refractory classical Hodgkin lymphoma patients. Findings and caveats of the study: Newly diagnosed patients had diversity similar to the baseline diversity of complete responders. Individuals who commenced nivolumab within less than 1 year of ASCT were excluded. While CD8+ TCR diversity did not rise significantly by C4D1, CD4+ TCR diversity did.

In regard to this clone: Antigen unknown.

This chain connects TRBV4-3 to TRBJ2-7; 9 bases fit TRBD2. The starting material was peripheral blood mononuclear cells (PBMCs), obtained before the fourth cycle of nivolumab. The TCR sequence derives from a human donor with classical Hodgkin lymphoma. The DNA for the CDR3 is TGCGCCAGCAGCCCCGGGACTAGCCGCACCTACGAGCAGTACTTC. Translated, it gives CASSPGTSRTYEQYF.